This T cell receptor (beta chain) is from a study of regulatory T cells in long-lasting Graves disease (dated by TCRdb to about 2021). With respect to the entire study: Newly diagnosed Graves' disease patients had taken antithyroid drugs for less than 3 months. Patients with persistent Graves' disease were compared with patients with newly diagnosed Graves' disease using TCR sequencing and RNA sequencing of peripheral blood. The study took place in China and was registered as a clinical trial. A total of roughly 35 samples underwent TCR sequencing: around 13 from persistent and roughly 20 from newly diagnosed Graves' disease patients.

Results the study describes overall, beyond this receptor: Sequencing and analysis were limited to the TCR beta chain. More public clonotypes were shared among persistent patients (about 2,800) than among newly diagnosed patients (roughly 1,000). Because the primary lesion, thyroid tissue, could not be accessed, the study looked at peripheral blood alone. Compared with newly diagnosed patients, persistent Graves' disease patients had lower TCR Shannon entropy and fewer highly expanded clones, which suggests clonal expansion. The authors acknowledged the small sample size as a limitation that may reduce accuracy.

According to the study, the label for this sample's time point signals: newly diagnosed GD, antithyroid drugs for less than 3 months. For both TCR sequencing and RNA sequencing, RNA was extracted from PBMCs using TRIzol. The diagnosis of Graves' disease was made according to American Thyroid Association guidelines. Patients were recruited from an endocrinology department in Xi'an, China. Each patient gave around 9 milliliters of peripheral blood, collected in an EDTA anticoagulant tube. PBMCs were isolated by Ficoll Paque Plus density gradient separation without further T cell sorting. RNA quality was checked with an Agilent 2100 Bioanalyzer and agarose gel, and concentration with a NanoDrop 2000. Library preparation was by multiplex PCR. The reads were generated on an Illumina HiSeq 4000. TCR beta libraries were built with iRepertoire HTBI primers and Arm-PCR amplification of CDR3 regions. PCR products were gel purified before sequencing. On the study's bioinformatics: Gene usage analysis of CDR3 amino acid clonotypes used the 55 to 80 TRBV and more than 13 TRBJ segments found across samples. COPE and FqMerger were used to merge filtered high-quality paired reads into contigs. BLAST was used to align contigs to the IMGT TRBV, TRBD and TRBJ reference genes, and CDR3 was defined following IMGT. Any clonotype with a frequency above 0.1% was counted as a highly expanded clone. Shannon entropy was used to measure repertoire diversity, and the Gini coefficient was used to measure V-J evenness. Public clonotypes were defined as clonotypes shared by more than one individual. TCRdb reran the public reads through fastp at Q25 and MiXCR, keeping productive beta chains. Each entry merges the rows of one CDR3 protein and shows their most common DNA and genes. TCRdb's processing, not the study's, gives the V and J calls here. This sample comprises roughly 520,000 distinct CDR3 sequences, about 12% of them detected only once. The top ten clones comprise over 7% of the sample.

Details on this clonotype: Its antigen remains unidentified. A much bigger clone sits one base away, suggesting this may be a read error.

The sample was also reused in another study, on T cells in Graves' hyperthyroidism and ophthalmopathy. The second source states: Stable Graves' hyperthyroidism was defined as no progression to ophthalmopathy during 18 months of follow-up. The hyperthyroidism patients were between 18 and 65 years old and newly diagnosed, with a disease duration of less than 2 months. Exclusion was applied to patients with uncontrolled infections, other autoimmune diseases, pregnancy or lactation. Clinical symptoms, serum thyroxine and TRAb, thyroid ultrasound, and orbital computed tomography formed the basis for the diagnoses. The first round of RT-PCR for the TCR CDR3 was performed with the HTBI primer set and the Qiagen OneStep RT-PCR kit. Most expanded thyroid clonotypes (frequency above 0.001) were also found in blood, which suggests that blood repertoires may mirror thyroid immune responses. In cross-validation, a model built on a 13 V-J signature told ophthalmopathy apart from stable hyperthyroidism with under 90% sensitivity and 81% to 82% specificity, and in testing the same model reached 80%/75%. In validation, the model predicted progression to ophthalmopathy a median of roughly 6.5 months before onset, with roughly 70% sensitivity and roughly 72% specificity. To identify TCR V-J signatures that set the groups apart, the researchers used a discovery cohort of about a hundred patients, made up of approximately 43 with Graves' ophthalmopathy and some 60 with stable Graves' hyperthyroidism. An independent validation cohort of fewer than 20 hyperthyroidism patients and approximately 15 patients who later progressed to ophthalmopathy tested prospective prediction of ophthalmopathy. The 95 to 100 discovery patients were divided at random into training and test sets in a 7:3 ratio. In roughly six Graves' hyperthyroidism patients, the study also compared T-cell repertoires from thyroid tissue with T-cell repertoires from blood. Once sampling was done, hyperthyroidism patients were given methimazole at a starting dose of 30 mg daily, whereas ophthalmopathy patients were given high-dose intravenous methylprednisolone. Libraries were constructed in a second round of multiplex PCR, after which size selection and purification were performed. Libraries were sequenced paired-end with 100 bp reads on an Illumina HiSeq2000. SOAPnuke was used to process the raw data, with reads discarded if the reads contained adapters or uncalled bases, had a mean Phred below 15, or lacked an exact constant-primer or identifier match. COPE v1.2.5 was used to merge high-quality paired reads, and clonotypes were defined as unique nucleotide sequences. Clonotypes were aligned to IMGT TRBV, TRBD and TRBJ reference segments using MiTCR v1.1. The analysis included only V-J combinations with a frequency above 0.0001, which together covered 99% to 99.2% of the repertoires. The TCS score was defined as the ratio of F50 (clonal expansion) to E x V (chaos), calculated using BLOSUM62-based TCRdist between CDR3 peptides within each V-J. Welch's t-statistics and random forest reduced 514 V-J features to roughly 13, which were used in a naive Bayes classifier (R e1071). No statistical method was used to set the sample size in advance, and investigators knew the group allocation. TCR Vbeta CDR3 sequencing of some 140 peripheral blood samples (43 ophthalmopathy, about 74 hyperthyroidism and some 17 progressor patients) is reported in the paper.

Sequenced here: peripheral blood mononuclear cells (PBMCs), sampled at new diagnosis, from a patient treated with antithyroid drugs. This TCR derives from a woman aged 25 to 39 with Graves disease. Donor details come from another sample of the same person, matched by shared clones.

For the CDR3, the sequence is CASSFMGQGAYNEEFF. The nucleotide sequence is given as TGTGCCAGCAGTTTCATGGGACAGGGGGCCTACAATGAGGAGTTCTTC. The chain is made from TRBV28 and TRBJ2-1; a stretch of 12 junction bases matches TRBD1. CDR1 and CDR2 (MDHEN, SYDVKM) derive from the germline V gene. Spanning cysteine to phenylalanine, the CDR3 consists of 16 amino acids. The read is trimmed to its CDR3 DNA, 48 bases read in frame from base 1.